The T cell receptor beta chain under discussion was sequenced for a study of identical twins. V gave up 6 bases and J gave up 6 bases, with 18 bases separating them. The CDR3 covers 14 residues. Looked up from germline, CDR1 is ENHRY and CDR2 is SYGVKD. The study's findings and limits: Clonotypes of the beta chain that were abundant in cord blood carried fewer insertions (memory repertoires showed none).

As for this clonotype: Its antigen is undetermined.

TCRdb itself ran the 5' RACE reads through MiXCR, one entry per CDR3 protein. Found here are hundreds of thousands of distinct CDR3 sequences, roughly 20% of them singletons; the top ten hold roughly 14%. The data also belong to a second study, concerning T cells expressing NK-cell markers. That paper adds: These clonotypes, the leaders elsewhere, also led the CD3+CD56-NKG2C+ fraction in a handful of donors.

This chain links TRBV10-3 with TRBJ2-7; D is perhaps TRBD1 (6 bases). The clonotype comes from a woman aged 18-29 years in good health. The sequencing input was PBMCs. CDR3 nucleotide sequence: TGTGCCATCAGGAATACAGGGCTAGACGGCGAGCAGTACTTC. This encodes CAIRNTGLDGEQYF.